This T cell receptor beta chain was identified during a study of T cell repertoires in cytomegalovirus infection. Overall study context: Recently identified HLA-C-restricted CMV epitopes were among the peptides used. Both CMV infection and a matching HLA type were indicated by public TCR beta signatures.

Study findings and constraints: Dominant in the ex vivo response were TCR beta clonotypes restricted by HLA-C and specific for CMV. The cumulative frequency of public TCR beta families identified carriers of CMV plus the relevant HLA.

This clonotype was detected a few times. The antigen remains undetermined. Germline V gene sequence: CDR1 MDHEN, CDR2 SYDVKM. Trimming at V came to 5 bases and at J to 5 bases, leaving 8 bases not matched to a gene. CDR3 length: 14 residues. TCRdb reprocessed the reads via MiXCR and lists one record per CDR3 protein. In the table there are approximately 600,000 distinct CDR3 sequences, around two fifths of which are singletons. The material sequenced was cultured PBMCs, taken from culture after CMV antigen stimulation. This sequence originates from a human donor in good health (CMV status not recorded). Some clones in this sample may be carry-over from other donors' samples. The rearrangement uses TRBV28 and TRBJ2-7; 8 nucleotides agree with TRBD1. The CDR3 DNA is TGTGCCAGCAGTATTCAGGGGGCGCGGAACGAGCAGTACTTC. Its protein is CASSIQGARNEQYF.